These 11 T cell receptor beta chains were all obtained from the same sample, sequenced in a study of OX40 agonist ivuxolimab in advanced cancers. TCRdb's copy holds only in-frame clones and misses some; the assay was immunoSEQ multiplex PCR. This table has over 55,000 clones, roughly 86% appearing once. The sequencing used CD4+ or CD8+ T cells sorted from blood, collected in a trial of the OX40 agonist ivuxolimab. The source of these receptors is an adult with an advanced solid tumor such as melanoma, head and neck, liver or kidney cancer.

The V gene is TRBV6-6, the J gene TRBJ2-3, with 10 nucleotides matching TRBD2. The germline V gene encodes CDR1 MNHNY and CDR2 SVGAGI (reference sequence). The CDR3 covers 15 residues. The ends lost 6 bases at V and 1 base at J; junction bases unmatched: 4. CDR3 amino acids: CASSSGLAGTDTQYF. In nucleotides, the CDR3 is TGTGCCAGCAGCTCCGGACTAGCGGGCACAGATACGCAGTATTTT.

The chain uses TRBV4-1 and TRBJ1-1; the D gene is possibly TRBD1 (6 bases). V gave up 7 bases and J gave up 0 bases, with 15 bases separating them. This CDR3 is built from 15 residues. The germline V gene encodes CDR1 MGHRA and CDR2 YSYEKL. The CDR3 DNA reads TGCGCCAGCATTCCCTTACAGGGAATGAACACTGAAGCTTTCTTT. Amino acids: CASIPLQGMNTEAFF.

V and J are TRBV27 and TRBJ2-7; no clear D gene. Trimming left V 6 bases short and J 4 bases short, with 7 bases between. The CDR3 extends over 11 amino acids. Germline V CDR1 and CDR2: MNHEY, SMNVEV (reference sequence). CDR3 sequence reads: CASRQGYEQYF. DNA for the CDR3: TGTGCCAGCAGACAAGGGTACGAGCAGTACTTC.

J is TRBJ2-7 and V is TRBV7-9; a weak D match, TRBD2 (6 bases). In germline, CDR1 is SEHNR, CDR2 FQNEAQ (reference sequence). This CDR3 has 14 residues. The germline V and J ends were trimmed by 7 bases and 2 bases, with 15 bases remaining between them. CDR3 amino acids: CASTYVGGPYEQYF. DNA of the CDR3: TGTGCCAGCACCTACGTGGGGGGTCCCTACGAGCAGTACTTC.

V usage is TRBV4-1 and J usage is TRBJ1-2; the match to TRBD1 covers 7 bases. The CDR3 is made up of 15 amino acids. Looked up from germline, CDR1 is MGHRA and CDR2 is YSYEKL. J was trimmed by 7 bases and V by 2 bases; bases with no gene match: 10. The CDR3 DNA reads TGCGCCAGCAGCCAAACGACAGGGTGGGGGATTGGCTACACCTTC. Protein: CASSQTTGWGIGYTF.

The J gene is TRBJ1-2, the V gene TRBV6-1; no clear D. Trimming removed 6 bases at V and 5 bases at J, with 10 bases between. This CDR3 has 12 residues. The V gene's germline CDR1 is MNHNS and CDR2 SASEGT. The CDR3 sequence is CASRGGEYGYTF. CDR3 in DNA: TGTGCCAGCAGGGGCGGGGAATATGGCTACACCTTC.

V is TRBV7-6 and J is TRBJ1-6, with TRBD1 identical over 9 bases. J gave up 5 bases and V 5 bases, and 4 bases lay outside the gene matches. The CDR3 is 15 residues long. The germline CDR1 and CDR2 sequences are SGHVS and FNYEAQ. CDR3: CASSRRTGDNSPLHF. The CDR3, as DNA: TGTGCCAGCAGCAGAAGGACAGGGGATAATTCACCCCTCCACTTT.

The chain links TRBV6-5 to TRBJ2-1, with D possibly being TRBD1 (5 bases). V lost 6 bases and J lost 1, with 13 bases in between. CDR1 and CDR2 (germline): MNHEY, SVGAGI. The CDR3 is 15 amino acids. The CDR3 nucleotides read TGTGCCAGCAGCTATCAGGGTGATTCCTACAATGAGCAGTTCTTC. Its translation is CASSYQGDSYNEQFF.

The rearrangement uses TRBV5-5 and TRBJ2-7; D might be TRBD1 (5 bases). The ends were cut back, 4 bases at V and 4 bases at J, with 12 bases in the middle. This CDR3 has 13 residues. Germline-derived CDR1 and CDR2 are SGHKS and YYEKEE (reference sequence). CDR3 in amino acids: CASSAAGSYEQYV. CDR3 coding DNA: TGTGCCAGCAGCGCCGCAGGGTCGTACGAGCAGTACGTC.

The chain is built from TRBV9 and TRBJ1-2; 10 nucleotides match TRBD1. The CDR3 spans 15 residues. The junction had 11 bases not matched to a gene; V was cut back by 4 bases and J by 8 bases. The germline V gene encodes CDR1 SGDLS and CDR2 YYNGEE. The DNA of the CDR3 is TGTGCCAGCAGCCCCGGGACAGGGGTTGTGAGGGGCTACACCTTC. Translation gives CASSPGTGVVRGYTF.

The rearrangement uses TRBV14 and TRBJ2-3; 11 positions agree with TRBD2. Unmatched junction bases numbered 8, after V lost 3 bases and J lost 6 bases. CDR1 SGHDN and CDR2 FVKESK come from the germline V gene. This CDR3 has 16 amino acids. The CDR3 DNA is TGTGCCAGCAGCCAGCGACTAGCGGGATTGGCGGATACGCAGTATTTT. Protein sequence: CASSQRLAGLADTQYF.